This T cell receptor beta chain appears in the sequencing data of a study of early T cells in non-severe SARS-CoV-2 infection. Overall study context: The authors sequenced bulk RNA from unsorted whole blood, leaving chains unpaired.

General study points: The matching step, a VDJdb search, favored anti-spike CD8 responses and missed private and CD4 specificities.

This clonotype was picked up a small number of times. Antigen: not known. Individual cDNA molecules were tagged with unique molecular identifiers. TCRdb fed the 5' RACE reads into MiXCR, producing one record per CDR3 protein. The data hold about 97,000 distinct CDR3 sequences, with about 11% observed a single time. The receptor's source is an adult who was a healthcare worker with PCR-confirmed SARS-CoV-2 infection or an uninfected control (not recorded which). The source material was whole blood, sampled at baseline.

The CDR3 reads CASSLVGNTGELFF. The CDR3 nucleotides read TGTGCCAGCAGCTTAGTTGGAAACACCGGGGAGCTGTTTTTT. The chain is built from TRBV7-2 and TRBJ2-2; D gene unclear. Trimming left V 1 base short and J 2 bases short, with 5 bases between. Germline V CDR1 and CDR2: SGHTA, FQGNSA. This CDR3 is 14 amino acids long.